Described below is a single TCR beta chain sequence and its context. The germline CDR1 and CDR2 sequences are MDHEN and SYDVKM. The CDR3 is 15 residues long. Losses at the gene ends were 10 bases for V and 10 bases for J; bases not matched to a gene: 16. The table came from immunoSEQ multiplex PCR; TCRdb's copy has only in-frame clones and leaves some out. The sample contains a few million clones, approximately 93% of which appear only once. The record originates from a study of shared clonotypes between healthy human individuals. Looking at the study overall: Per donor, three plates held CD4 naive cells, three held CD4 memory, two held CD8 naive and one held CD8 memory.

The rearrangement links TRBV28 to TRBJ2-1; TRBD2 agrees at 10 bases. The source of this sequence is a man between 18 and 35 years old in good health. Some clones in this sample may be carry-over from other donors' samples. The sequenced sample was naive CD4+ T cells from PBMCs. The subset was: CD45RA+ positively selected. The CDR3 bases are TGTGCCACCCAAAGTCCGGGGACTAGCGATAACGAGCAGTTCTTC. It codes for CATQSPGTSDNEQFF.